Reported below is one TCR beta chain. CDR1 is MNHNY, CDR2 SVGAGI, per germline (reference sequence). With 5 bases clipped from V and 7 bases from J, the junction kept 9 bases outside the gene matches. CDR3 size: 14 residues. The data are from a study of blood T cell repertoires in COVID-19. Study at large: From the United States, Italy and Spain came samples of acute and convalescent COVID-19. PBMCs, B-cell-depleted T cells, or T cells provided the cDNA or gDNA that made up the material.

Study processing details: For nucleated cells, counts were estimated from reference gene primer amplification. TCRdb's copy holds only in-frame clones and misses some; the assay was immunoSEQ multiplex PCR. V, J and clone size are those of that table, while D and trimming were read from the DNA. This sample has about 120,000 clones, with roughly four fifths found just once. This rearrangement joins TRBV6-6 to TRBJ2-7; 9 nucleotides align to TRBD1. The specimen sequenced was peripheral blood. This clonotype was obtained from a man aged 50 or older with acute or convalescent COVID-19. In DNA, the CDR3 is TGTGCCAGCAGTGTCCGGACAGGGGTAGGGGAGCAGTACTTC. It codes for CASSVRTGVGEQYF.